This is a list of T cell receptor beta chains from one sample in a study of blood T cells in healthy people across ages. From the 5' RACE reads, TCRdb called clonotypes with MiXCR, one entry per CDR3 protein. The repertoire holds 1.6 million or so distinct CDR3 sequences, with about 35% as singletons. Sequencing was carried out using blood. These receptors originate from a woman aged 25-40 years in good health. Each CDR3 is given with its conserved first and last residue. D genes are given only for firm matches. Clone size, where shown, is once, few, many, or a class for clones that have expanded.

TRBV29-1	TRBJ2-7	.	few	TGCAGCGTTGAAGGGGTTGAAGGGGGGTCCCAAACCTACGAGCAGTACTTC	CSVEGVEGGSQTYEQYF
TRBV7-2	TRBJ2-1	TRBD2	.	TGTGCCAGCAGCCCTGGACTAGCCCTGGAGCAGTTCTTC	CASSPGLALEQFF
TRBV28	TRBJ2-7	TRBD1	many	TGTGCCAGCTTGGGACAGGGACGACAAGAGCAGTACTTC	CASLGQGRQEQYF
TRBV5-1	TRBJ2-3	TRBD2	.	TGCGCCAGCAGCTTTGAGCGGGAGAAAGATACGCAGTATTTT	CASSFEREKDTQYF
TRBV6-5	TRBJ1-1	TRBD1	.	TGTGCCAGCAGTTACGAGGCAGGGGGCAGGGGAGCTGAAGCTTTCTTT	CASSYEAGGRGAEAFF
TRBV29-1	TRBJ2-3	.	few	TGCAGCGTTGAGGAGGAGATATGGACAGATACGCAGTATTTT	CSVEEEIWTDTQYF
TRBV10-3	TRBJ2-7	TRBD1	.	TGTGCCATAGGACAGGGGGAAGGCGAGCAGTACTTC	CAIGQGEGEQYF
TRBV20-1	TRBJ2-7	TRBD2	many	TGCAGTGCTAGACAAAGCGGGGGGCTCTACGAGCAGTACTTC	CSARQSGGLYEQYF
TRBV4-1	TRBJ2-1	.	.	TGCGCCAGCAGCCAAGAAGGTCGGGTGAATGAGCAGTTCTTC	CASSQEGRVNEQFF
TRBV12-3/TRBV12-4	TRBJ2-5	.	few	TGTGCCAGCAGCGGGGTTGGACACCAAGAGACCCAGTACTTC	CASSGVGHQETQYF
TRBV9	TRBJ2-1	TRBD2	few	TGTGCCAGCAGCGTTTCTAGCGGATCCTACAATGAGCAGTTCTTC	CASSVSSGSYNEQFF
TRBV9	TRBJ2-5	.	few	TGTGCCAGCAGCGTAGGGGCCCAGGAAGAGACCCAGTACTTC	CASSVGAQEETQYF
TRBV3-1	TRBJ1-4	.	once	TGTGCCAGCAGCCAAGAAACCCCCCAGGGATCCAGGCCACAAAAACTGTTTTTT	CASSQETPQGSRPQKLFF
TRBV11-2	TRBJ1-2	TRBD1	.	TGTGCCAGCAGTCGTGGGGACAGAGATGGCTACACCTTC	CASSRGDRDGYTF
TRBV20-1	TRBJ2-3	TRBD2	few	TGCAGTGCCCAAAGATCCCTAGCGGGGGGTTCAGATACGCAGTATTTT	CSAQRSLAGGSDTQYF
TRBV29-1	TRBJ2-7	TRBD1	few	TGCAGCGTGGCGGACAGGGGGCTCCTAATGAGTGAGTACTTC	CSVADRGLLMSEYF
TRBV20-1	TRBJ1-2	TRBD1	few	TGCAGTGCTATGGACTCACAGGGGAGAAGTGGCTACACCTTC	CSAMDSQGRSGYTF
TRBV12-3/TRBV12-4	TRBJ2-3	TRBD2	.	TGTGCCAGCAGTTTGAACGGCCGCGGACTAGCGGGGAATACTAGCACAGATACGCAGTATTTT	CASSLNGRGLAGNTSTDTQYF
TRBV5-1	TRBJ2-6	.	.	TGCGCCAGCAGCTTGGACGGCTCTGGGGCCAACGTTCCGACTTTC	CASSLDGSGANVPTF
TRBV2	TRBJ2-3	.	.	TGTGCCAGCAGTGAAACCAGAAACACAGATACGCAGTATTTT	CASSETRNTDTQYF
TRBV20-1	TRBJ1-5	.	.	TGCAGTGCTGTGGGACCGGAGAGCAATCAGCCCCAGCATTTT	CSAVGPESNQPQHF
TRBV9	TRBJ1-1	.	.	TGTGCCAGCGGTGGGGTTACTGAAGCTTTCTTT	CASGGVTEAFF
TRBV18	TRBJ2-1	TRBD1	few	TGTGCCAGCTCACCGGGACAGGGGGCAGACAATGAGCAGTTCTTC	CASSPGQGADNEQFF
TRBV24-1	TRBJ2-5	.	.	TGTGCCACCAGTGATAGAACAGCCGGGCTCAGAGGAGAGACCCAGTACTTC	CATSDRTAGLRGETQYF
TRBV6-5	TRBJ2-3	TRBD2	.	TGTGCCAGCAGTACAGGACTAGCGGGAACAGGTACGCAGTATTTT	CASSTGLAGTGTQYF
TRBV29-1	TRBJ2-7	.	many	TGCAGCGTTGCCGAGGTAGACGAGCAGTACTTC	CSVAEVDEQYF
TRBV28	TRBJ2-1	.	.	TGTGCCGGCAGTAAGGGCACAGGGTACTACAATGAGCAGTTCTTC	CAGSKGTGYYNEQFF
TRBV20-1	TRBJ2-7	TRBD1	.	TGCAGTGCTATGACAGGGGAATTCTACGAGCAGTACTTC	CSAMTGEFYEQYF
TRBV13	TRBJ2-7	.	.	TGTGCCAGCAGTTACCACCGGGACGTCTACGAGCAGTACTTC	CASSYHRDVYEQYF
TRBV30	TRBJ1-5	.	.	TGTGCCACCGCGGGGGCCGGGGGTAATCAGCCCCAGCATTTT	CATAGAGGNQPQHF
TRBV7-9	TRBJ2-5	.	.	TGTGCCAGCAGCTTAGGGCGGCCGAGCCTTCAAGAGACCCAGTACTTC	CASSLGRPSLQETQYF
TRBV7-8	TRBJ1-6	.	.	TGTGCCAGCAGCTTAACCAGGGCTCGTCCCCTCCACTTT	CASSLTRARPLHF
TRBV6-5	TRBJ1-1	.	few	TGTGCCAGCAGTTACTCTCGGAGAATTGAAGCTTTCTTT	CASSYSRRIEAFF
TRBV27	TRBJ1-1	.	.	TGTGCCAGCAGTTTTGGACCAGTATTTGAAGCTTTCTTT	CASSFGPVFEAFF
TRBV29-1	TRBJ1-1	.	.	TGCAGTGCCAAAGGGACTAATTACATGAACACTGAAGCTTTCTTT	CSAKGTNYMNTEAFF
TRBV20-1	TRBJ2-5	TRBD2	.	TGCAGTGCTTCCGGGACTAACTTCCAAGAGACCCAGTACTTC	CSASGTNFQETQYF
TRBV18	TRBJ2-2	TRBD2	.	TGTGCCAGCTCACCACCCGGACTAGCGGGAGGCCTTACCACCGGGGAGCTGTTTTTT	CASSPPGLAGGLTTGELFF
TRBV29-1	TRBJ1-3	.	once	TGCAGCGTTGACGTGGGAAACACCATATATTTT	CSVDVGNTIYF
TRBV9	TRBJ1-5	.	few	TGTGCCAGCAGCGTAGAACCTTTCAAACCCCAGCATTTT	CASSVEPFKPQHF
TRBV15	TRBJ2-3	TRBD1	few	TGTGCCACCAGCGTTCGACGAATGGACAGGGGGAGGACAGATACGCAGTATTTT	CATSVRRMDRGRTDTQYF
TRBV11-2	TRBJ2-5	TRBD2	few	TGTGCCAGCAGCTTAGAGGGGGGAGGGGTCCAAGAGACCCAGTACTTC	CASSLEGGGVQETQYF
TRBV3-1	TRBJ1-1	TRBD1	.	TGTGCCAGCAGCCACTCAATCGGACAGGGTAGGAGCACTGAAGCTTTCTTT	CASSHSIGQGRSTEAFF
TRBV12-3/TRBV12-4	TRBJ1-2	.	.	TGTGCCAGCAGTTTGGCGGATTTCTACTACACCTTC	CASSLADFYYTF
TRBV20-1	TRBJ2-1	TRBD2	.	TGCAGTGCTAGAGGGAAAAGCGGGAAGGGTTACAATGAGCAGTTCTTC	CSARGKSGKGYNEQFF
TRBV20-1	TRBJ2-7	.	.	TGCAGTGCTAGAAATACCCTAACCTACGAGCAGTACTTC	CSARNTLTYEQYF